This TCR beta chain is from a study of cytomegalovirus exposure and HLA in healthy donors. Study-wide results and limits: It was about 150 TCR beta chains that were listed as cytomegalovirus-associated. As was reported, the classifier diagnosed cytomegalovirus status with high specificity and sensitivity.

Data came from immunoSEQ multiplex PCR; TCRdb stores just in-frame clones and leaves some out. The table lists around 160,000 clones, approximately 80% of them singletons. Losses at the gene ends were 0 bases for V and 1 base for J; bases not matched to a gene: 4. Looked up from germline, CDR1 is LGHNA and CDR2 is YSLEER. The CDR3 sequence is 16 residues long. These donors were members of the roughly 110-subject validation cohort, a group separate from the roughly 700-subject first cohort. On this clone itself: Its specificity is not known.

The sequence derives from a man aged 30 to 45 in good health and CMV-seropositive. Sequencing input: PBMCs. The V call is TRBV4-3, the J call TRBJ2-3; 7 nucleotides agree with TRBD1. The CDR3 region is CASSQDTGVGTDTQYF. DNA for the CDR3: TGCGCCAGCAGCCAAGATACAGGGGTCGGCACAGATACGCAGTATTTT.